The entry below gives a single T cell receptor (beta chain) sequence along with its context. Its antigen is unknown. The sample holds no much larger clone one base away, and base qualities are not on file. This sample was taken from a study of vaccination and CD4 T cells after COVID-19 (dated by TCRdb to 2022 to 2024). With respect to the entire study: Six males and four females were included in the convalescent cohort, with two Hispanic individuals, seven Caucasians, two Asians and one multiracial person represented. Each participant got two doses of either the Pfizer-BioNTech BNT162b2 vaccine (n=8) or the Moderna mRNA-1273 vaccine (n=2). In control cultures, a CEFX viral epitope pool was used as positive control, an HIV-1 Nef peptide pool was used as negative control, or no peptide was added. In 10 COVID-19 convalescent patients and a few infection-naive healthy vaccine recipients, researchers compared the spike-specific CD4+ TCR repertoire from before mRNA vaccination with the repertoire from after. For stimulating the cultures, overlapping spike peptide pools were used, derived from SARS-CoV-2 as well as from the common cold coronaviruses HCoV-NL63, HCoV-OC43 and HCoV-229E. The time from the second vaccine dose to post-vaccine blood sampling had a median of 72 days and ranged from about 14 to 250 days. Memory CD4+ T cell crossreactivity between SARS-CoV-2 and common cold coronavirus spike proteins was assessed at the TCR clonotype level in an earlier paper using these donors. Post-COVID blood samples from convalescent patients were collected a median of about 110 days after diagnosis, with a range of 35 to 161 days.

Libraries were constructed by PCR. At the Johns Hopkins FTIC core, DNA from the cultured CD4+ T cells underwent TCR sequencing with the Oncomine TCR Beta short-read assay. The QIAamp micro DNA kit was used to extract genomic DNA from the cultured CD4+ T cells. Oncomine TCR Beta libraries from cultured CD4+ T cells were pooled using unique dual indexes and sequenced on an Illumina iSeq 100. The source study handled its data this way. Non-productive sequences were filtered out, and CDR3s that did not start with C, did not end with F or W, or were shorter than 7 amino acids were discarded. The MANAFEST web application identified antigen-specific clonotypes by comparing peptide-stimulated wells against reference wells and other culture wells. Positive clones required FDR below 0.05, an odds ratio above 5, and productive frequency above 0.1% in at least two of three replicate wells. A clonotype counted as cross-reactive if it showed significant expansion both in the SARS-CoV-2 spike wells and in at least one common cold coronavirus spike condition. CDR3 homology was assessed with Levenshtein distances (stringdist) and unrooted phylogenetic trees (ape) in R version 3.6.1. TCRdb took the public reads, trimmed them with fastp at Q25, ran MiXCR for clone calling and kept in-frame beta chains. All rows with the same CDR3 protein become a single entry with the most common DNA and genes. TCRdb, rather than the study authors, made the V and J calls. The sample has 7,000 to 9,500 distinct CDR3 sequences on record, approximately 40% of them singletons. Roughly 28% of the sample goes to the ten largest clones.

Results the study describes overall, beyond this receptor: The number of convalescent patients in the study was relatively small, and the study did not examine early timepoints following natural infection. In convalescent patients, a median roughly 85% of post-vaccine SARS-CoV-2-reactive clones were detected only after vaccination, suggesting vaccine-specific priming. In convalescent patients, nearly all vaccine-specific clones (304 of 307) were found to be mono-reactive for SARS-CoV-2 spike rather than cross-reactive with common cold coronaviruses. Although the median number of SARS-CoV-2-reactive clonotypes went up from some 23 after infection to some 38 after vaccination, the increase was not significant.

The CDR3 starts with the cysteine, ends with the phenylalanine, and has 15 residues. Only the CDR3 DNA stays, 45 bases, in frame from base 1. Unmatched junction bases come to 1, with V trimmed by 0 bases and J by 4 bases. CDR1 is given as SGHRS and CDR2 as YFSETQ, both from the germline V gene. The treatment or condition label corresponds to: roughly ten-day PBMC culture with coronavirus spike peptide pools or control peptides (ViraFEST assay). CD4+ T cells from unexposed donors were collected before the COVID-19 pandemic (2011-2018). The ViraFEST assay was used in the study, in which antigen-specific T cells were expanded with peptide pools and expanded clonotypes were subsequently identified by TCR sequencing. PBMCs were cultured at approximately 2 million per well in IMDM supplemented with 5% human AB serum and approximately 10 IU/ml IL-2, with 10 ug/ml peptide pools added. On days 3 and 7, half of the culture medium was replaced with fresh IL-2-containing medium. CD4+ T cells were isolated after roughly eleven days of culture through negative selection using the EasySep CD4+ T cell isolation kit. As cell numbers permitted, CD4+ T cells from unexposed donors were tested for reactivity to SARS-CoV-2 S and N and to four common cold coronavirus spike pools. PBMCs were separated from whole blood using Ficoll-Paque Plus gradient centrifugation and then either used fresh or cryopreserved at -140C. Culture conditions were generally each tested in triplicate wells. The leukapheresis product for the unexposed donors was obtained through commercial purchase.

Sequenced material: CD4+ T cells from blood, cultured in vitro. The clonotype originates from a human donor in good health. This chain joins TRBV5-1 to TRBJ1-1; TRBD1 lines up with 12 middle nucleotides. CDR3 protein: CASSLGDRGLTEAFF. The nucleotide sequence reads as follows: TGCGCCAGCAGCTTGGGGGACAGGGGGCTCACTGAAGCTTTCTTT.